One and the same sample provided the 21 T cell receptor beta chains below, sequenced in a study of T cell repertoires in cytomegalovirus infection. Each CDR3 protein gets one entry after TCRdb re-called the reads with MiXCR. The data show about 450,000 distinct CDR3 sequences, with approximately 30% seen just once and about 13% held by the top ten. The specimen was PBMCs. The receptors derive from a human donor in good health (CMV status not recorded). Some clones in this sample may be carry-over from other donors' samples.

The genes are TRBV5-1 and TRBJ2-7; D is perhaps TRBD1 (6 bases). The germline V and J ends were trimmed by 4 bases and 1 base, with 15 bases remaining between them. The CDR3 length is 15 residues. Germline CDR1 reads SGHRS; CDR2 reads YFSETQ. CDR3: CASSLFKGESYEQYF. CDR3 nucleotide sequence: TGCGCCAGCAGCCTTTTCAAGGGGGAATCCTACGAGCAGTACTTC. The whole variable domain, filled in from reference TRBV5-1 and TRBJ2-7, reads KAGVTQTPRYLIKTRGQQVTLSCSPISGHRSVSWYQQTPGQGLQFLFEYFSETQRNKGNFPGRFSGRQFSNSRSEMNVSTLELGDSALYLCASSLFKGESYEQYFGPGTRLTVT.

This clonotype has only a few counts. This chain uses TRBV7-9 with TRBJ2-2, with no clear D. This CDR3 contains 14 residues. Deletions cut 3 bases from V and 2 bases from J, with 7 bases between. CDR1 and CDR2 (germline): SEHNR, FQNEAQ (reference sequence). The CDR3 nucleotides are TGTGCCAGCAGCTTCGAAATAAACACCGGGGAGCTGTTTTTT. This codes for CASSFEINTGELFF.

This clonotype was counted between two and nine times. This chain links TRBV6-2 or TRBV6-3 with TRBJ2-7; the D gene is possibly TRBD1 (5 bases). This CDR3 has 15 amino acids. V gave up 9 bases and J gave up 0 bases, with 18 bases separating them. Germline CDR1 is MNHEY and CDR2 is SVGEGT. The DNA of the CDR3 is TGTGCCAGTCGACAGATAACCTCTCCCTCCTACGAGCAGTACTTC. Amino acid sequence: CASRQITSPSYEQYF.

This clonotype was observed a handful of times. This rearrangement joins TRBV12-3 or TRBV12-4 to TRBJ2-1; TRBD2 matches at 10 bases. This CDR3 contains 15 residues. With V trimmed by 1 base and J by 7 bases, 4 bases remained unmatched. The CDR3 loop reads CASSLERGGQNEQFF. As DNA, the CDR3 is TGTGCCAGCAGTTTAGAGCGGGGGGGCCAGAATGAGCAGTTCTTC.

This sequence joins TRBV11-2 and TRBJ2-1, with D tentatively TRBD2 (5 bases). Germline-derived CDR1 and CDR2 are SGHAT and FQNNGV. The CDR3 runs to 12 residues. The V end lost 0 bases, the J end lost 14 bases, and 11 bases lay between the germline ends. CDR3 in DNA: TGTGCCAGCAGCTTAGACAGGTGGGGAGAGTTCTTC. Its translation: CASSLDRWGEFF. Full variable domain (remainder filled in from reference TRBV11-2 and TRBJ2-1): EAGVAQSPRYKIIEKRQSVAFWCNPISGHATLYWYQQILGQGPKLLIQFQNNGVVDDSQLPKDRFSAERLKGVDSTLKIQPAKLEDSAVYLCASSLDRWGEFFGPGTRLTVL.

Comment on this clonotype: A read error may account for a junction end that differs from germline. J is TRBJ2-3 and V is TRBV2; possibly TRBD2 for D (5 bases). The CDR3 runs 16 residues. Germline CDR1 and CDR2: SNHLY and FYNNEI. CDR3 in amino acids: CASSEGTLIQGDTKYF. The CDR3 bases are TGTGCCAGCAGTGAAGGGACTCTTATCCAAGGCGATACGAAGTATTTT.

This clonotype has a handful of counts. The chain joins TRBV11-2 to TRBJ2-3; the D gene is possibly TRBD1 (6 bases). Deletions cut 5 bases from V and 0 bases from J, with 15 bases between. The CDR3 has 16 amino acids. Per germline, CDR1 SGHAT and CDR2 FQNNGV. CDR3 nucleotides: TGTGCCAGCAGCCCCCTGGGGGCATTTAGCACAGATACGCAGTATTTT. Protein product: CASSPLGAFSTDTQYF.

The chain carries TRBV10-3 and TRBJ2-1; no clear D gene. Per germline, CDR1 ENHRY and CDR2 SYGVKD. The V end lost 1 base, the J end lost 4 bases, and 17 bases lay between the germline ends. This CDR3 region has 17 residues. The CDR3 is CAISEWQLVHSYNEQFF. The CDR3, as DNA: TGTGCCATCAGTGAGTGGCAATTGGTACATTCATACAATGAGCAGTTCTTC.

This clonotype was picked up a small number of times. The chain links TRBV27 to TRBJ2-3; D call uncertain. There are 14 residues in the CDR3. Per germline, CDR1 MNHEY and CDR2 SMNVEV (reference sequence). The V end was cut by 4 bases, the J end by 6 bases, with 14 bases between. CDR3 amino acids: CASSSGPFRDTQYF. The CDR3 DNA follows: TGTGCCAGCAGTTCAGGCCCATTCCGGGATACGCAGTATTTT.

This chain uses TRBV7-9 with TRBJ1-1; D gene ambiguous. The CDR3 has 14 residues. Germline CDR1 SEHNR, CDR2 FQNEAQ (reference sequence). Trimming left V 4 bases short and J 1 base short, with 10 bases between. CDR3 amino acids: CASSSSRTNTEAFF. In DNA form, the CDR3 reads TGTGCCAGCAGCTCGAGCAGGACGAACACTGAAGCTTTCTTT.

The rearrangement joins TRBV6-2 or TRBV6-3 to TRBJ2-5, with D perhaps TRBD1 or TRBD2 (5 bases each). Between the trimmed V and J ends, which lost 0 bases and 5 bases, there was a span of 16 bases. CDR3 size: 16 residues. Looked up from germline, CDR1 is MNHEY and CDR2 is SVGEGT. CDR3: CASSYSVWGSTETQYF. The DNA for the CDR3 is TGTGCCAGCAGTTACTCGGTCTGGGGGAGTACGGAGACCCAGTACTTC.

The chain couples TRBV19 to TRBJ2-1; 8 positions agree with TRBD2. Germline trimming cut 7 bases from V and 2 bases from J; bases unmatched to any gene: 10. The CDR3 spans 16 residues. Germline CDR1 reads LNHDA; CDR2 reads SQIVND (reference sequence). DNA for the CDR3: TGTGCCAGTAACAGACGGGGGGGCCCGGCCTACAATGAGCAGTTCTTC. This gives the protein CASNRRGGPAYNEQFF.

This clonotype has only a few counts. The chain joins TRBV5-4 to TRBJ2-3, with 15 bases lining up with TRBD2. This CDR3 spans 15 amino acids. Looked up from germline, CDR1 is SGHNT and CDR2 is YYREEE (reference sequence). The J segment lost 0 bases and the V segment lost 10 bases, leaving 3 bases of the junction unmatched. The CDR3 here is CAVGTSGGSTDTQYF. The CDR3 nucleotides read TGTGCCGTCGGGACTAGCGGGGGGAGCACAGATACGCAGTATTTT.

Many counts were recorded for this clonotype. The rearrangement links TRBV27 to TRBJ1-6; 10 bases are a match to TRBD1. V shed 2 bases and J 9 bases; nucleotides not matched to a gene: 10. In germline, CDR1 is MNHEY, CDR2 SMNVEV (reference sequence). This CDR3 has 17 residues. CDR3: CASSLQPGTGEGSPLHF. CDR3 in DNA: TGTGCCAGCAGTTTACAACCCGGGACAGGGGAGGGTTCACCCCTCCACTTT.

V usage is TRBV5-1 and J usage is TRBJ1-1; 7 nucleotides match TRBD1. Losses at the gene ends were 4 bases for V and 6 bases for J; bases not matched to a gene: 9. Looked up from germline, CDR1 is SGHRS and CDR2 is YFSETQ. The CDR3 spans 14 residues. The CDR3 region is CASSPQTGMPEAFF. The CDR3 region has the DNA TGCGCCAGCAGCCCCCAGACAGGGATGCCTGAAGCTTTCTTT.

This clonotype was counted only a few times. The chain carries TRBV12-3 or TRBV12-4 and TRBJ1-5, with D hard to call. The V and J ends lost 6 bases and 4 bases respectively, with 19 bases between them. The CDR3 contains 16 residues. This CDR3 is CASRFGPLQGNQPQHF. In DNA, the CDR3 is TGTGCCAGCAGATTTGGGCCACTACAAGGGAATCAGCCCCAGCATTTT.

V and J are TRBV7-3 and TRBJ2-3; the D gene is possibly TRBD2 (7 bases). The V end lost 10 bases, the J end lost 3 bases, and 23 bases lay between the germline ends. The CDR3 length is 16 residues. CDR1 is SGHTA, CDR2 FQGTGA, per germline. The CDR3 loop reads CATSPTGGRGTDTQYF. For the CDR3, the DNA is TGTGCCACCTCTCCCACGGGGGGCAGAGGTACAGATACGCAGTATTTT.

CDR3: CASSQGASDEQYF. The CDR3 nucleotides are TGTGCCAGCAGCCAAGGAGCTAGCGACGAGCAGTACTTC. The chain links TRBV4-2 to TRBJ2-7, with D possibly being TRBD2 (6 bases). With 1 base removed from V and 5 bases from J, the gap between germline ends came to 9 bases. Germline V gene sequence: CDR1 LGHNA, CDR2 YNFKEQ. This CDR3 contains 13 residues.

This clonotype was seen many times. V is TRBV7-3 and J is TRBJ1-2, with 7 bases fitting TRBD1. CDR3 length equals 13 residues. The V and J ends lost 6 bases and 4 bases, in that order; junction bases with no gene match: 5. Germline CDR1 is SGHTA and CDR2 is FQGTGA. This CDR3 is CASSLTGSYGYTF. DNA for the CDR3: TGTGCCAGCAGTTTGACAGGGAGCTATGGCTACACCTTC. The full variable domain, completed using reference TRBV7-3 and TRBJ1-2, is GAGVSQTPSNKVTEKGKYVELRCDPISGHTALYWYRQSLGQGPEFLIYFQGTGAADDSGLPNDRFFAVRPEGSVSTLKIQRTERGDSAVYLCASSLTGSYGYTFGSGTRLTVV.

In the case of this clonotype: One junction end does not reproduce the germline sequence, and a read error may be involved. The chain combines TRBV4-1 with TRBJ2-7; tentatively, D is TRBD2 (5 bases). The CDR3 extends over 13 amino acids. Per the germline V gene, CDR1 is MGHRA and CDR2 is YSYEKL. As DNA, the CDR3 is TGCGCCAGCATCCAAGAGGGCACCTACGAGCAGTACTTC. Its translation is CASIQEGTYEQYF.

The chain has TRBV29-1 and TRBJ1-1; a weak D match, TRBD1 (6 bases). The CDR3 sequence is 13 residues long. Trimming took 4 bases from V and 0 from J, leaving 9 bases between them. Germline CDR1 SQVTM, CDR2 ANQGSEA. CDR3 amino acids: CSVGKGVNTEAFF. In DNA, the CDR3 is TGCAGCGTTGGGAAGGGGGTGAACACTGAAGCTTTCTTT.